These 12 T cell receptor beta chains originate from one sample sequenced in a study of blood T cell repertoires in COVID-19. The method was immunoSEQ multiplex PCR; TCRdb's version includes in-frame clones alone and lacks a portion of them. The data show more than 250,000 clones, 89% seen once. Sequencing input: peripheral blood. The receptors were sampled from a young man who had recovered from COVID-19.

CDR3 sequence reads: CASSPFSSEQYF. The CDR3 coding sequence is TGTGCCAGCAGTCCCTTTTCGTCGGAGCAGTACTTC. The V gene is TRBV6-5, the J gene TRBJ2-7; D uncertain. This CDR3 has 12 amino acids. V dropped 5 bases and J dropped 7 bases, with 12 bases sitting between them. The germline V gene encodes CDR1 MNHEY and CDR2 SVGAGI.

J is TRBJ1-1 and V is TRBV5-6, with TRBD1 matching 10 bases. Germline assignment: CDR1 SGHDT and CDR2 YYEEEE. V gave up 2 bases and J gave up 9 bases; unmatched junction bases: 4. This CDR3 has 13 residues. CDR3 sequence (DNA): TGTGCCAGCAGCTTAGACAGGGGGCAGAAAGCTTTCTTT. Translation: CASSLDRGQKAFF.

V usage is TRBV18 and J usage is TRBJ2-7; the D is unclear. The germline V gene has CDR1 KGHSH and CDR2 LQKENI. Trimming shortened V by 6 bases and J by 7 bases, and 16 bases separated the two germline ends. The CDR3 is 13 residues long. Here the CDR3 DNA reads TGTGCCAGCTCCCACCAGACATTAGAAGAGCAGTACTTC. Encoded protein: CASSHQTLEEQYF. Full variable domain (outside the CDR3, taken from reference TRBV18 and TRBJ2-7): NAGVMQNPRHLVRRRGQEARLRCSPMKGHSHVYWYRQLPEEGLKFMVYLQKENIIDESGMPKERFSAEFPKEGPSILRIQQVVRGDSAAYFCASSHQTLEEQYFGPGTRLTVT.

The chain uses TRBV3-1 (or the pseudogene TRBV3-2) and TRBJ2-7; 11 bases align to TRBD1. Germline V gives CDR1 LGHDT, CDR2 YNNKEL (reference sequence). Losses at the gene ends were 2 bases for V and 5 bases for J; bases not matched to a gene: 5. The CDR3 spans 15 residues. The CDR3 DNA is TGTGCCAGCAGCCAACAACGGACAGGGGGCGACGAGCAGTACTTC. Protein: CASSQQRTGGDEQYF.

V and J are TRBV19 and TRBJ2-1; D remains ambiguous. The germline V gene encodes CDR1 LNHDA and CDR2 SQIVND (reference sequence). The CDR3 is 13 amino acids. V lost 3 bases and J lost 5, with 8 bases in between. As DNA, the CDR3 is TGTGCCAGTAGTATTTTTGGAGACAATGAGCAGTTCTTC. It yields the protein CASSIFGDNEQFF.

Of note for this clone: The junction shows a germline mismatch at one end, possibly a read error. V usage is TRBV7-9 and J usage is TRBJ2-1, with D unclear. CDR3 length equals 11 residues. Looked up from germline, CDR1 is SEHNR and CDR2 is FQNEAQ (reference sequence). The CDR3 is CASSLARLVVF. The CDR3 DNA sequence: TGTGCCAGCAGCTTAGCTAGATTAGTAGTCTTC. Based on the CDR3 plus reference TRBV7-9 and TRBJ2-1, the full variable domain is DTGVSQNPRHKITKRGQNVTFRCDPISEHNRLYWYRQTLGQGPEFLTYFQNEAQLEKSRLLSDRFSAERPKGSFSTLEIQRTEQGDSAMYLCASSLARLVVFGPGTRLTVL.

CDR3 sequence (DNA): TGTGCCAGCAGCGGGGCCGGGACAGCGAATTCACCCCTCCACTTT. Translated: CASSGAGTANSPLHF. The chain is built from TRBV9 and TRBJ1-6; TRBD1 matches at 7 bases. The CDR3 runs 15 residues. CDR1 and CDR2 from the germline V gene are SGDLS and YYNGEE. V shed 3 bases and J 7 bases; nucleotides not matched to a gene: 7. The variable domain in full, with the rest retrieved from reference TRBV9 and TRBJ1-6, is DSGVTQTPKHLITATGQRVTLRCSPRSGDLSVYWYQQSLDQGLQFLIQYYNGEERAKGNILERFSAQQFPDLHSELNLSSLELGDSALYFCASSGAGTANSPLHFGNGTRLTVT.

The chain recombines TRBV27 with TRBJ1-1, with 8 bases identical to TRBD1. Germline CDR1 reads MNHEY; CDR2 reads SMNVEV (reference sequence). CDR3 length: 16 residues. The ends lost 2 bases at V and 3 bases at J; junction bases unmatched: 8. CDR3 region: CASSLGQGATYTEAFF. The CDR3, as DNA: TGTGCCAGCAGTTTAGGACAGGGAGCGACTTACACTGAAGCTTTCTTT.

The chain uses TRBV5-1 and TRBJ1-1, with D unclear. Per the germline V gene, CDR1 is SGHRS and CDR2 is YFSETQ. V lost 3 bases, J lost 0 bases, and 18 bases lay in between. This CDR3 has 17 amino acids. CDR3 region: CASSSLPKGSVNTEAFF. In DNA, the CDR3 is TGCGCCAGCAGCTCCCTCCCCAAAGGAAGCGTGAACACTGAAGCTTTCTTT. The whole variable domain, remainder taken from reference TRBV5-1 and TRBJ1-1, is KAGVTQTPRYLIKTRGQQVTLSCSPISGHRSVSWYQQTPGQGLQFLFEYFSETQRNKGNFPGRFSGRQFSNSRSEMNVSTLELGDSALYLCASSSLPKGSVNTEAFFGQGTRLTVV.

The chain uses TRBV5-1 and TRBJ2-7; D gene unclear. The V gene's germline CDR1 is SGHRS and CDR2 YFSETQ. V gave up 0 bases and J gave up 3 bases, with 10 bases separating them. The length of the CDR3 is 14 residues. CDR3 protein: CASSLVGEVYEQYF. The CDR3 region has the DNA TGCGCCAGCAGCTTGGTTGGAGAAGTCTACGAGCAGTACTTC.

Of note for this clone: Other DNA sequences of this sample code for an identical CDR3. This chain uses TRBV5-1 with TRBJ2-3, with D possibly being TRBD2 (7 bases). The CDR3 is made up of 14 amino acids. Germline lookup yields CDR1 SGHRS and CDR2 YFSETQ. V lost 2 bases to trimming and J lost 1 base, with 8 bases between them. The CDR3: CASSLGGGTDTQYF. As DNA, the CDR3 is TGCGCCAGCAGCTTAGGGGGGGGCACAGATACGCAGTATTTT.

The V and J genes are TRBV10-3 and TRBJ1-4; the D is unclear. The CDR3 length is 14 residues. V shed 6 bases and J shed 1 base, with 9 bases lying between them. Germline V gene sequence: CDR1 ENHRY, CDR2 SYGVKD. In DNA form, the CDR3 reads TGTGCCATCAGAGGCCAGGAAACTAATGAAAAACTGTTTTTT. Protein product: CAIRGQETNEKLFF.